The sequence of this T cell receptor beta chain was determined in a study of cytomegalovirus exposure and HLA in healthy donors. Points on this clone: What it recognizes is unknown.

PCR was performed using 60 Vbeta and 13 Jbeta primers. Libraries were prepared by immunoSEQ multiplex PCR; TCRdb keeps only in-frame clonotypes and omits some of them. The sample yields approximately 110,000 clones, around 78% seen once. J lost 4 bases, V lost 7 bases, and 8 bases had no gene match. Per germline, CDR1 SEHNR and CDR2 FQNEAQ (reference sequence). The CDR3 is made up of 15 amino acids. Study outcomes and limitations: Investigators reported approximately 170 TCR beta chains as tied to cytomegalovirus.

The sequence derives from a man in his 60s in good health and CMV-seropositive. V and J are TRBV7-9 and TRBJ2-2; 8 positions match TRBD1. The specimen was PBMCs. CDR3 nucleotide sequence: TGTGCCAGCACACAGGGGACAGGTCTCACCGGGGAGCTGTTTTTT. Its translation is CASTQGTGLTGELFF.